This T cell receptor beta chain originates from a study of blood T cell repertoires in COVID-19. Study-wide context: Sources were T cells, B-cell-depleted T cells, or PBMCs; the material itself was cDNA or gDNA.

The protocol was immunoSEQ multiplex PCR, while the TCRdb copy is restricted to in-frame clones and leaves out a portion. The profile shows about 350,000 clones, approximately 89% of them singletons. Trimming left V 5 bases short and J 0 bases short, with 10 bases between. CDR3 length: 15 residues. Germline V gene lookup returns CDR1 MGHRA and CDR2 YSYEKL. J is TRBJ2-2 and V is TRBV4-1; tentatively, D is TRBD1 (6 bases). The sequenced sample consisted of peripheral blood. This sequence originates from an older woman with COVID-19, enrolled during active disease. Here the CDR3 DNA reads TGCGCCAGCAGCTTCTCAGGGGCGAACACCGGGGAGCTGTTTTTT. This encodes CASSFSGANTGELFF.